These T cell receptor beta chains were read from a single sample in a study of human T cells and chemical hapten exposure. TCRdb used MiXCR to reprocess the RACE reads, holding one entry per CDR3 protein. The sample has approximately 370,000 distinct CDR3 sequences, 4.5% to 7% seen once. Sequences were derived from whole blood, sampled in connection with sensitization to the hapten diphenylcyclopropenone (DPC). Receptors were obtained from a woman under 30 with alopecia areata. Some clones in this sample may be carry-over from other donors' samples. Both conserved end residues are part of each CDR3. Each record gives: D gene, V gene, clone size, J gene, CDR3 protein, CDR3 DNA. D genes are given only for firm matches. Not every row has a clone size; where given, it reads once, few, many or a size class.

TRBD2,TRBV7-9,many,TRBJ2-1,CASSLRGLAGFF,TGTGCCAGCAGCTTAAGAGGACTAGCTGGTTTCTTC
.,TRBV10-3,.,TRBJ1-2,CAISETAYGYTF,TGTGCCATCAGTGAAACAGCGTATGGCTACACCTTC
.,TRBV20-1,many,TRBJ2-3,CSARDFLGTPTDTQYF,TGCAGTGCTAGAGACTTTCTGGGGACACCCACAGATACGCAGTATTTT
.,TRBV5-1,.,TRBJ2-1,CASSLEGSKPRGFF,TGCGCCAGCAGCTTGGAGGGGAGTAAGCCCCGGGGGTTCTTC
.,TRBV6-1,.,TRBJ1-5,CASRTGTSGNQPQHF,TGTGCCAGCAGGACGGGGACATCGGGCAATCAGCCCCAGCATTTT
.,TRBV29-1,few,TRBJ1-5,CSAVEQGSALNQPQHF,TGCAGCGCCGTTGAGCAGGGGTCGGCCCTCAATCAGCCCCAGCATTTT
TRBD1,TRBV7-6,.,TRBJ2-5,CASSSSTGGGKTQYF,TGTGCCAGCAGCTCCTCGACAGGGGGCGGAAAGACCCAGTACTTC
.,TRBV14,.,TRBJ2-4,CASSRAQTANIQYF,TGTGCCAGCAGCCGAGCTCAGACTGCAAACATTCAGTACTTC
.,TRBV10-3,many,TRBJ2-3,CAISEWAVDTQYF,TGTGCCATCAGTGAGTGGGCAGTCGATACGCAGTATTTT
TRBD1,TRBV20-1,few,TRBJ2-1,CSARPLGTGVSPYNEQFF,TGCAGTGCTAGACCATTAGGGACAGGGGTTTCACCCTACAACGAGCAGTTCTTC
TRBD2,TRBV6-1,few,TRBJ2-7,CASSGPGRGGIRDYEQYF,TGTGCCAGCAGTGGCCCGGGACGGGGGGGAATAAGGGACTACGAGCAGTACTTC
.,TRBV29-1,few,TRBJ1-3,CSVVVTGTGNTIYF,TGCAGCGTTGTTGTCACAGGGACTGGAAACACCATATATTTT
.,TRBV12-3/TRBV12-4,few,TRBJ2-3,CASSLHSQGADTQYF,TGTGCCAGCAGTTTACACTCTCAAGGAGCAGATACGCAGTATTTT
.,TRBV12-3/TRBV12-4,.,TRBJ1-2,CASSLQSYYGYTF,TGTGCCAGCAGTTTACAGAGTTACTATGGCTACACCTTC
.,TRBV6-5,many,TRBJ2-6,CASSLRYSGANVLTF,TGTGCCAGCAGTCTGAGGTACTCTGGGGCCAACGTCCTGACTTTC
.,TRBV11-2,few,TRBJ2-7,CASSLEYGGSYEQYF,TGTGCCAGCAGCTTAGAATACGGGGGCTCCTACGAGCAGTACTTC
.,TRBV20-1,many,TRBJ1-4,CSARSEDEKLFF,TGCAGTGCTAGATCGGAAGATGAAAAACTGTTTTTT
.,TRBV7-8,many,TRBJ1-5,CASSLVGGSSNQPQHF,TGTGCCAGCAGCTTAGTAGGGGGAAGTAGCAATCAGCCCCAGCATTTT
.,TRBV6-4,many,TRBJ2-3,CASSENRVSPGTQYF,TGTGCCAGCAGTGAAAACAGGGTGTCGCCTGGTACGCAGTATTTT
TRBD1,TRBV14,many,TRBJ2-7,CASSPWGQGSSYEQYF,TGTGCCAGCAGCCCATGGGGACAGGGGTCTAGCTACGAGCAGTACTTC
.,TRBV6-5,few,TRBJ2-5,CASRSAPHRTQYF,TGTGCCAGCAGATCAGCCCCACATCGGACCCAGTACTTC
.,TRBV28,.,TRBJ2-7,CASSFQGLRYEQYF,TGTGCCAGCAGTTTCCAGGGTCTACGCTACGAGCAGTACTTC
TRBD2,TRBV4-3,few,TRBJ2-3,CASSQGGSGGNTQYF,TGCGCCAGCAGCCAAGGGGGTAGCGGGGGAAATACGCAGTATTTT
.,TRBV5-1,.,TRBJ2-1,CASSTGLIYNEQFF,TGCGCCAGCTCAACGGGGCTGATCTACAATGAGCAGTTCTTC
TRBD2,TRBV6-5,few,TRBJ2-3,CASSYRVTSGTDTQYF,TGTGCCAGCAGTTATCGGGTAACTAGCGGTACAGATACGCAGTATTTT
.,TRBV4-1,few,TRBJ1-1,CASSQSEGRRRGDTEAFF,TGCGCCAGCAGCCAATCTGAGGGACGAAGACGAGGGGACACTGAAGCTTTCTTT
.,TRBV5-4,.,TRBJ2-7,CASSFQGTYEQYF,TGTGCCAGCAGCTTCCAGGGGACCTACGAGCAGTACTTC
.,TRBV12-3/TRBV12-4,many,TRBJ1-1,CASSLEFVAEGTEAFF,TGTGCCAGCAGTTTAGAGTTTGTCGCTGAAGGGACTGAAGCTTTCTTT
TRBD1,TRBV7-3,many,TRBJ2-6,CASSFETGGANVLTF,TGTGCCAGCAGCTTTGAGACAGGGGGGGCCAACGTCCTGACTTTC
TRBD1,TRBV4-2,many,TRBJ2-1,CASSQDQDREYNEQFF,TGTGCCAGCAGCCAAGATCAGGACAGGGAATACAATGAGCAGTTCTTC
TRBD1,TRBV5-6,.,TRBJ1-2,CASSLVSQGSYGYTF,TGTGCCAGCAGCCTCGTGTCACAGGGGAGCTATGGCTACACCTTC
.,TRBV5-1,.,TRBJ2-7,CASSLEGRAYEQYF,TGCGCCAGCAGCTTGGAGGGCAGAGCCTACGAGCAGTACTTC
.,TRBV6-2/TRBV6-3,.,TRBJ2-2,CASSSTGLVGELFF,TGTGCCAGCAGTTCGACAGGATTAGTCGGGGAGCTGTTTTTT
.,TRBV7-6,.,TRBJ1-5,CASSLGGRQFNQPQHF,TGTGCCAGCAGCTTAGGTGGGCGACAGTTCAATCAGCCCCAGCATTTT
.,TRBV2,.,TRBJ2-3,CASKAASSTDTQYF,TGTGCCAGCAAGGCAGCTTCTAGCACAGATACGCAGTATTTT